The sequence of this T cell receptor beta chain was determined in a study of T cell responses to AZD1222 COVID-19 vaccine. Deletions cut 5 bases from V and 8 bases from J, with 16 bases between. The CDR3 totals 14 residues. Germline V lookup: CDR1 SGHTA, CDR2 FQGTGA. This clone was seen many times. Profiling relied on immunoSEQ multiplex PCR, and the TCRdb table lists in-frame clones only, not all of them. Among roughly 120,000 clones, approximately 83% were seen once, and the ten largest hold less than 10%. This chain uses TRBV7-3 with TRBJ1-3; D is unresolved. The clonotype comes from an adult in good health. Sequenced material: peripheral blood, taken on day 0 of AZD1222 vaccination. This CDR3 is CASSLNLGSDTIYF. DNA of the CDR3: TGTGCCAGCAGCCTAAACCTTGGTTCAGACACCATATATTTT.